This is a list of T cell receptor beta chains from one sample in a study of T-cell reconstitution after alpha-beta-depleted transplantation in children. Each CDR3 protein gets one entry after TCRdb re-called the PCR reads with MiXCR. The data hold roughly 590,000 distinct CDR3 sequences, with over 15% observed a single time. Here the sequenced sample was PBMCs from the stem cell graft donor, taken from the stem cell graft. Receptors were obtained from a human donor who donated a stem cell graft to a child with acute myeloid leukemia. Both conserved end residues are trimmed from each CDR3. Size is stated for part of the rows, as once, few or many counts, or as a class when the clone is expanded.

ASSYDSIRAPLH	NA	TRBV12-3/TRBV12-4
ASSFPGQKQETQY	few	TRBV12-3/TRBV12-4
ASSPTKDTQY	NA	TRBV7-6
ASSAQGGFNQPQH	NA	TRBV9
ASSLGFYYTDTQY	NA	TRBV7-2
ASGPSVDEQF	few	TRBV12-5
ASSLDSPGTQY	many	TRBV5-1
ASSPVASGATDTQY	NA	TRBV18
ASSQDRGFSTGELF	many	TRBV4-3
ASRPNRAGYGYT	few	TRBV6-2/TRBV6-3
AHERTGGGSPTNEKLF	NA	TRBV11-1
ASSSWGSNQPQH	few	TRBV6-5
ASEGVETGELF	few	TRBV12-3/TRBV12-4
ASSHGRGGDEQF	NA	TRBV4-2
ASSLSWVNTGELF	many	TRBV27
SATIPSRNGYT	many	TRBV20-1
AISAPGVNTEAF	many	TRBV10-3
ASNPGTGTPPDTQY	few	TRBV12-3/TRBV12-4
ATSRERDYGYT	many	TRBV15
ASSEQLNTEAF	NA	TRBV5-5
ACTLSETDTQY	NA	TRBV30
SARLDRGRKETQY	many	TRBV20-1